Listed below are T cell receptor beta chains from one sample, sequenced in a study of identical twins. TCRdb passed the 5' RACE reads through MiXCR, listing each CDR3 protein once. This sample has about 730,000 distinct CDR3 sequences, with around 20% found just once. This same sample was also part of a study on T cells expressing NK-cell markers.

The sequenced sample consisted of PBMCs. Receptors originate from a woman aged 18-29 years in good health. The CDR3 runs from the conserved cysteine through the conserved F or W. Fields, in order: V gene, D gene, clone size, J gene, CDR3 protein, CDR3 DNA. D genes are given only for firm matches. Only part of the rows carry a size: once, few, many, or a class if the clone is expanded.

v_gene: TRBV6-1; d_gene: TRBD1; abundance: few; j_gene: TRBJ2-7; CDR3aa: CASSAQTGATYEQYF; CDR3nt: TGTGCCAGCAGTGCACAGACAGGGGCAACCTACGAGCAGTACTTC
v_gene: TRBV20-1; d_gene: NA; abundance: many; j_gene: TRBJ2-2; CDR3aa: CSAPRRGNTGELFF; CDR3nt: TGCAGTGCTCCCCGCAGGGGAAACACCGGGGAGCTGTTTTTT
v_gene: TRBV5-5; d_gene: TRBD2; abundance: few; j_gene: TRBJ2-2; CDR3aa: CASSFSAGANTGELFF; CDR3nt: TGTGCCAGCAGCTTTTCGGCGGGGGCGAACACCGGGGAGCTGTTTTTT
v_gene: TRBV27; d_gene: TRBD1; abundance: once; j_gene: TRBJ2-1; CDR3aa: CASTPRQGSYNEQFF; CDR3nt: TGTGCCAGCACCCCTAGACAGGGATCCTACAATGAGCAGTTCTTC
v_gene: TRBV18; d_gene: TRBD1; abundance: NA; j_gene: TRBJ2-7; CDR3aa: CASSDRDRGAYEQYF; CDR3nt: TGTGCCAGCTCAGACCGGGACAGGGGGGCCTACGAGCAGTACTTC
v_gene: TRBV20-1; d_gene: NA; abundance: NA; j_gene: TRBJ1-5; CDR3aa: CSAKPEGGPQHF; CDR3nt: TGCAGTGCCAAACCCGAAGGAGGGCCCCAGCATTTT
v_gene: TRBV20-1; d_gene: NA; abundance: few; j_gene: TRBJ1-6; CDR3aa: CSARDEEATPLHF; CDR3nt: TGCAGTGCTAGAGATGAGGAAGCGACACCCCTCCACTTT
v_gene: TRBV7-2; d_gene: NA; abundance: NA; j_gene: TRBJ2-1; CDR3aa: CASRPGANEQFF; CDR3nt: TGTGCCAGCAGGCCCGGAGCCAATGAGCAGTTCTTC
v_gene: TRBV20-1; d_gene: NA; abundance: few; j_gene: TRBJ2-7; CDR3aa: CSAPRDDTYEQYF; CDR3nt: TGCAGTGCTCCGAGGGACGACACCTACGAGCAGTACTTC
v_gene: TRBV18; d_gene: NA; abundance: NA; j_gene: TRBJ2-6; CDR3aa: CASSQQRQSGANVLTF; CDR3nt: TGTGCCAGCTCACAGCAACGACAGTCTGGGGCCAACGTCCTGACTTTC
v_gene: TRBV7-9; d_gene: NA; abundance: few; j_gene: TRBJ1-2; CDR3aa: CASTLHAVSWGYTF; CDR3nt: TGTGCCAGCACCCTACATGCTGTATCCTGGGGCTACACCTTC
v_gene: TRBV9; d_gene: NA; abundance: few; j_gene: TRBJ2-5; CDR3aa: CASSLRDQETQYF; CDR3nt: TGTGCCAGCAGCCTTCGGGATCAAGAGACCCAGTACTTC
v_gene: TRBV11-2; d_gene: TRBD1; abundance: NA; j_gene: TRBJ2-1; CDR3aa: CASSPSVGTGFADEQFF; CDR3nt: TGTGCCAGCAGCCCGTCAGTGGGGACAGGGTTCGCAGATGAGCAGTTCTTC
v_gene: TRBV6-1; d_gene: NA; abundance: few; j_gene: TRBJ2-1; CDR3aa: CASSRGTDLYNEQFF; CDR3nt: TGTGCCAGCAGCCGCGGGACGGACCTTTACAATGAGCAGTTCTTC
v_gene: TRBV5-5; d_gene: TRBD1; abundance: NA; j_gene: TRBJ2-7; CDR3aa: CASRYETGVSYEQYF; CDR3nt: TGTGCCAGCAGATACGAGACAGGGGTCTCCTACGAGCAGTACTTC
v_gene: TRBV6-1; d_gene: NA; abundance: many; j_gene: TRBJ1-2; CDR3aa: CASGERARGGPGYTF; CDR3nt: TGTGCCAGCGGGGAAAGGGCCAGGGGTGGCCCGGGCTACACCTTC
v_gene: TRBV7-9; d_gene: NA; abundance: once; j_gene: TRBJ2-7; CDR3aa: CASSPPGEGEQYF; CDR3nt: TGTGCCAGCAGCCCCCCGGGAGAAGGCGAGCAGTACTTC
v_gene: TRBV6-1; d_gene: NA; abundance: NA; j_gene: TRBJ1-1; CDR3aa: CASRGSGSRGAFF; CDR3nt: TGTGCCAGCAGGGGTTCCGGAAGCAGGGGAGCTTTCTTT
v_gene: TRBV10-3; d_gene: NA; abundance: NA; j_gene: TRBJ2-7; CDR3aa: CATSLTVYEQYF; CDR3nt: TGTGCCACCTCACTCACAGTTTACGAGCAGTACTTC
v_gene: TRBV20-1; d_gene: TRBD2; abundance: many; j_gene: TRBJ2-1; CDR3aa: CSAREGSGRGNEQFF; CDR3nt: TGCAGTGCTAGAGAGGGTAGCGGGAGGGGCAATGAGCAGTTCTTC
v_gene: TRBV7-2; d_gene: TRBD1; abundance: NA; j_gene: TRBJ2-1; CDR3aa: CASSAGTGGYDEQFF; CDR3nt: TGTGCCAGCAGCGCCGGGACAGGGGGATACGATGAGCAGTTCTTC
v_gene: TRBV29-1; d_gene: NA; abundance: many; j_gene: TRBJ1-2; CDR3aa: CSVEAGFGYGYTF; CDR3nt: TGCAGCGTTGAAGCGGGGTTCGGCTATGGCTACACCTTC
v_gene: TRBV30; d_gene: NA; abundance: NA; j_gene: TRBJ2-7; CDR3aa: CAWSVQGNEQYF; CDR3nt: TGTGCCTGGAGTGTACAGGGAAACGAGCAGTACTTC
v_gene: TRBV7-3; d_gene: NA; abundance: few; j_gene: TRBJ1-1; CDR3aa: CASSLNPGMNTEAFF; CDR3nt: TGTGCCAGCAGCTTAAATCCAGGAATGAACACTGAAGCTTTCTTT
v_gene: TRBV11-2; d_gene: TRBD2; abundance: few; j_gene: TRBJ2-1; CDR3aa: CASSLRTSGRAFKIYNEQFF; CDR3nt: TGTGCCAGCAGCCTTAGGACTAGCGGGAGGGCCTTCAAGATTTACAATGAGCAGTTCTTC
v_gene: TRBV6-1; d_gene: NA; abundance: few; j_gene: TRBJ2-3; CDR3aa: CASSAQGRDTQYF; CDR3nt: TGTGCCAGCAGCGCCCAGGGGAGGGATACGCAGTATTTT
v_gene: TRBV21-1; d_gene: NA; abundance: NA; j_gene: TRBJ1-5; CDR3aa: CASDSGDRESNQPQHF; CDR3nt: TGTGCCAGCGACTCAGGGGACAGGGAGAGCAATCAGCCCCAGCATTTT
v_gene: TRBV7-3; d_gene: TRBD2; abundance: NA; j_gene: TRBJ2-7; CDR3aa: CASSLTAGGHEQYF; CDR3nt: TGTGCCAGCAGCTTAACAGCGGGGGGGCACGAGCAGTACTTC
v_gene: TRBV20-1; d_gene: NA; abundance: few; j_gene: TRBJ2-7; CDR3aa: CSARGRESSYEQYF; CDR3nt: TGCAGTGCTAGAGGTCGGGAGAGCTCCTACGAGCAGTACTTC
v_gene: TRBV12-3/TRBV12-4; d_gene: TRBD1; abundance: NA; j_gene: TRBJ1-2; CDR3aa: CASSYGRGRDGYTF; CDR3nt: TGTGCCAGCAGTTATGGCAGGGGGCGCGATGGCTACACCTTC
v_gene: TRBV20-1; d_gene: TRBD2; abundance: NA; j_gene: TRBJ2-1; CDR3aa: CSAQVAGPLVEQFF; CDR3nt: TGCAGTGCCCAAGTAGCGGGTCCTTTGGTTGAGCAGTTCTTC
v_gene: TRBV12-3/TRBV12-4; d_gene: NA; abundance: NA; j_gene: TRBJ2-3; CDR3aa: CASTAGATSSTDTQYF; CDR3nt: TGTGCCAGCACAGCAGGGGCGACCTCTAGCACAGATACGCAGTATTTT
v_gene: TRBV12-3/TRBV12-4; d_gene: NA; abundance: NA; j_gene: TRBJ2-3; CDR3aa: CASSLGEAQQYF; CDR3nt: TGTGCCAGCAGTTTAGGGGAGGCGCAACAGTATTTT
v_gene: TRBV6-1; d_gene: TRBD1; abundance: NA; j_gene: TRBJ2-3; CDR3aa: CASRKQGHLIKDTQYF; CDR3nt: TGTGCCAGCAGAAAACAGGGGCATCTTATTAAAGATACGCAGTATTTT
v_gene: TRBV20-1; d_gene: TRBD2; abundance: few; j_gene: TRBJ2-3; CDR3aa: CSARGGSGRSTDTQYF; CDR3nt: TGCAGTGCTAGAGGCGGTAGCGGGAGGAGCACAGATACGCAGTATTTT
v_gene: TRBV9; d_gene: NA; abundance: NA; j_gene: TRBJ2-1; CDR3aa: CASSASTGPNEQFF; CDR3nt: TGTGCCAGCAGCGCGTCGACAGGCCCGAATGAGCAGTTCTTC
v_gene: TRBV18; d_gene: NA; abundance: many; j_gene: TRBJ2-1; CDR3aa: CASSGQGGGIEQFF; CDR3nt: TGTGCCAGCTCCGGACAGGGAGGGGGTATAGAGCAGTTCTTC
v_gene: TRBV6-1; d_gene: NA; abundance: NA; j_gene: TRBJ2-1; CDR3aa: CASNPGGAYNEQFF; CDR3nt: TGTGCCAGCAACCCAGGGGGGGCCTACAATGAGCAGTTCTTC
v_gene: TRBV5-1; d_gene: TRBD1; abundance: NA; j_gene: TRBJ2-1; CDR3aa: CASSRGQRESYNEQFF; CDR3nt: TGCGCCAGCAGCAGGGGACAGCGAGAGTCCTACAATGAGCAGTTCTTC
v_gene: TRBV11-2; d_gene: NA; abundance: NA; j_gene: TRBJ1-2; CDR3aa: CASSSPDYGYTF; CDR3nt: TGTGCCAGCAGCTCACCCGACTATGGCTACACCTTC
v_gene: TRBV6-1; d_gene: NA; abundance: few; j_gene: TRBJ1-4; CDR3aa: CATPGRAREKLFF; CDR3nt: TGTGCCACCCCGGGTAGGGCTCGGGAAAAACTGTTTTTT
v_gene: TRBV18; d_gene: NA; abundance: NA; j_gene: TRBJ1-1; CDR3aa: CASSPPDSQGTEAFF; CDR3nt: TGTGCCAGCTCACCCCCCGACAGTCAGGGCACTGAAGCTTTCTTT
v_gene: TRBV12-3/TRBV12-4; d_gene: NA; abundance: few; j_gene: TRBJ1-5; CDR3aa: CASSTGPESQHF; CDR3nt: TGTGCCAGCAGCACCGGGCCAGAATCCCAGCATTTT
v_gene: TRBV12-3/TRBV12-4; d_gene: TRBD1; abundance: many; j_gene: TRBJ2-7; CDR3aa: CASSYGTGNEQYF; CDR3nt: TGTGCCAGCAGCTACGGGACAGGGAACGAGCAGTACTTC
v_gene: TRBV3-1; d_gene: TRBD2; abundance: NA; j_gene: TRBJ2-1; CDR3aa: CASSQAGNSGTYNEQFF; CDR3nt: TGTGCCAGCAGCCAAGCGGGGAATAGCGGGACCTACAATGAGCAGTTCTTC
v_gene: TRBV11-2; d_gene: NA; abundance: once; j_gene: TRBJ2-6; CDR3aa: CASSLLGWVVAGGANVLTF; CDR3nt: TGTGCCAGCAGCTTACTGGGCTGGGTGGTTGCAGGTGGGGCCAACGTCCTGACTTTC
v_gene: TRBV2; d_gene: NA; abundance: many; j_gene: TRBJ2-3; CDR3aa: CASLFSGPTDTQYF; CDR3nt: TGTGCCAGCCTATTTTCGGGACCCACAGATACGCAGTATTTT
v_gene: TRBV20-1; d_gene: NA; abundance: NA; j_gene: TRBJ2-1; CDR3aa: CSATRGDNEQFF; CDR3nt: TGCAGTGCGACCAGGGGGGACAATGAGCAGTTCTTC
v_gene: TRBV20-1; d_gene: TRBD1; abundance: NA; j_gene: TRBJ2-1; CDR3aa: CSARARQGAAYNEQFF; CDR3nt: TGCAGTGCTAGAGCCCGGCAGGGGGCGGCCTACAATGAGCAGTTCTTC
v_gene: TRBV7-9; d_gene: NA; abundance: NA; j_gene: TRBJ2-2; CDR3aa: CASSATGLWELFF; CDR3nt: TGTGCCAGCAGCGCAACGGGGCTTTGGGAGCTGTTTTTT